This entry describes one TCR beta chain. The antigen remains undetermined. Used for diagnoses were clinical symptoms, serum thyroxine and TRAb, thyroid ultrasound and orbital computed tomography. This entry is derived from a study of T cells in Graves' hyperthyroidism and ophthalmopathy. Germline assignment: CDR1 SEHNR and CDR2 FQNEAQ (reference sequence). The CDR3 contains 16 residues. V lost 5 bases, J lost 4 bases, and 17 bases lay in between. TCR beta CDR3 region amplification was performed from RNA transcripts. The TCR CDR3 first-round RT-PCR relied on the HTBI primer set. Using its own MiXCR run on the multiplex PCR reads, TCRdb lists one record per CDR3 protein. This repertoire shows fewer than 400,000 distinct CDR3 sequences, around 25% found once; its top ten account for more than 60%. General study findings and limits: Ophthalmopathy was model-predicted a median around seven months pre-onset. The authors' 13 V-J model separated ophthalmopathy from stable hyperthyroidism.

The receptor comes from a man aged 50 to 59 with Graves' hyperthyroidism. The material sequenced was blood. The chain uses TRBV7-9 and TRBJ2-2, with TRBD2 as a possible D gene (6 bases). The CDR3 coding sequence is TGTGCCAGCAGCCCCTCCGGAGGGTGGGGCACCGGGGAGCTGTTTTTT. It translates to CASSPSGGWGTGELFF.